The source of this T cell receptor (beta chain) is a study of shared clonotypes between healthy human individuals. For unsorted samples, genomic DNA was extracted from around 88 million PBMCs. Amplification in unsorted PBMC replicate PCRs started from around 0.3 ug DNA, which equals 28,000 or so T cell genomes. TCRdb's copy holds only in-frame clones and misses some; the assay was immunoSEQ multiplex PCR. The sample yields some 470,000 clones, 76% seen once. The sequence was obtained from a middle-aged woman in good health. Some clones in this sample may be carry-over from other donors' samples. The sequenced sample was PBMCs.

CDR3 sequence: CASSQLPVFRSPVINTEAFF. As DNA, the CDR3 is TGTGCCAGCAGCCAGCTCCCTGTGTTTCGGTCCCCCGTGATCAACACTGAAGCTTTCTTT. The J gene is TRBJ1-1, the V gene TRBV9; no clear D gene. Germline CDR1 SGDLS, CDR2 YYNGEE. The length of the CDR3 is 20 residues. V was cut by 4 bases and J by 2 bases, with 30 bases left in between.